This passage covers 23 T cell receptor beta chains from one sample sequenced in a study of vaccination and CD4 T cells after COVID-19. These receptors' antigens are unknown. The treatment is: roughly 10-day PBMC culture with coronavirus spike peptide pools or control peptides (ViraFEST assay). The unexposed donor gave CD4+ T cells before the COVID-19 pandemic (2011-2018). Cultured CD4+ T-cell DNA underwent Oncomine TCR Beta short-read sequencing. From the PCR reads, TCRdb called clonotypes with MiXCR, one entry per CDR3 protein. The sample carries about 3,000 distinct CDR3 sequences, 25% to 30% recorded once. The sample comprised CD4+ T cells from blood, cultured in vitro. Every receptor here comes from a human donor in good health.

This clonotype was detected a few times. Written as DNA, the CDR3 is TGTGCCTGGAGTTCGACAGGGCAAAGCTATGGCTACACCTTC. Translated: CAWSSTGQSYGYTF. This sequence joins TRBV30 and TRBJ1-2; 7 bases are shared with TRBD1. The germline gives CDR1 GTSNPN, CDR2 SVGIG (reference sequence). The V and J ends lost 2 bases and 4 bases, in that order; junction bases with no gene match: 7. The CDR3 covers 14 residues.

The rearrangement uses TRBV19 and TRBJ2-1; 10 positions match TRBD2. V lost 9 bases to trimming and J lost 6 bases; unmatched junction nucleotides: 14. The CDR3 covers 16 residues. The germline V gene has CDR1 LNHDA and CDR2 SQIVND (reference sequence). This CDR3 is CASLAGDSLGGNEQFF. The CDR3 DNA sequence: TGTGCCAGCCTAGCGGGGGATAGCCTTGGTGGCAATGAGCAGTTCTTC.

This clonotype is a singleton in its sample. The CDR3 sequence is CASSLGTPMTGGAEETQYF. CDR3 coding DNA: TGTGCCAGCAGCTTAGGTACCCCTATGACAGGGGGCGCGGAAGAGACCCAGTACTTC. The chain is built from TRBV11-1 and TRBJ2-5; 10 bases fit TRBD1. The germline CDR1 and CDR2 sequences are SGHAT and FQDESV (reference sequence). V was clipped by 1 base and J by 3 bases; unmatched bases: 14. The length of the CDR3 is 19 residues. The entire variable domain, with the rest obtained from reference TRBV11-1 and TRBJ2-5, is as follows: EAEVAQSPRYKITEKSQAVAFWCDPISGHATLYWYRQILGQGPELLVQFQDESVVDDSQLPKDRFSAERLKGVDSTLKIQPAELGDSAMYLCASSLGTPMTGGAEETQYFGPGTRLLVL.

The gene calls are TRBV6-2 or TRBV6-3 and TRBJ2-5; 12 bases align to TRBD1. The J segment lost 4 bases and the V segment lost 0 bases, leaving 6 bases of the junction unmatched. The CDR3 contains 17 residues. The germline V gene encodes CDR1 MNHEY and CDR2 SVGEGT. CDR3 DNA: TGTGCCAGCAGTTACTCCGGGACAGGGGGCTGGGTAGAGACCCAGTACTTC. Protein sequence: CASSYSGTGGWVETQYF.

The chain has TRBV7-9 and TRBJ2-2; TRBD1 matches at 7 bases. V trimming: 5 bases; J trimming: 0 bases; junction bases outside the gene matches: 6. CDR1 and CDR2 (germline): SEHNR, FQNEAQ (reference sequence). The CDR3 extends over 16 amino acids. The CDR3 reads CASSSPGTANTGELFF. The CDR3 DNA reads as TGTGCCAGCAGCAGTCCCGGGACAGCGAACACCGGGGAGCTGTTTTTT.

The chain employs TRBV6-5 and TRBJ2-1; possible D gene TRBD2, 5 bases. The germline V gene has CDR1 MNHEY and CDR2 SVGAGI. The CDR3 is 16 amino acids. Trimming took 4 bases from V and 2 from J, leaving 15 bases between them. CDR3 bases: TGTGCCAGCAGTTCTCAATGGGCGGAGGCCTACAATGAGCAGTTCTTC. It yields the protein CASSSQWAEAYNEQFF.

There are a few counts of this clonotype. The chain uses TRBV27 and TRBJ1-5, with D unresolved. The CDR3 consists of 17 residues. The germline V gene encodes CDR1 MNHEY and CDR2 SMNVEV (reference sequence). Trimming removed 1 base from V and 2 bases from J, with 15 bases in between. CDR3 DNA sequence: TGTGCCAGCAGTTTATGGAGGCCCGGAGGGCGCAATCAGCCCCAGCATTTT. This sequence encodes CASSLWRPGGRNQPQHF.

This clonotype qualifies as large. The chain joins TRBV24-1 to TRBJ2-1; 11 bases line up with TRBD1. The V gene end was trimmed by 4 bases and the J gene end by 8 bases; junction bases not matched to a gene: 9. The germline V gene has CDR1 KGHDR and CDR2 SFDVKD. This CDR3 region has 16 residues. The CDR3 reads CATSDTGTGGLDEQFF. CDR3 nucleotide sequence: TGTGCCACCAGTGACACCGGGACAGGGGGTTTGGATGAGCAGTTCTTC.

The rearrangement links TRBV7-8 to TRBJ1-1; 10 bases agree with TRBD1. The V gene end was trimmed by 5 bases and the J gene end by 5 bases; junction bases not matched to a gene: 8. The germline V gene encodes CDR1 SGHVS and CDR2 FQNEAQ. This CDR3 spans 15 amino acids. The CDR3 DNA reads as TGTGCCAGCAGCCCAAGGGACAGGGGACGGACTGAAGCTTTCTTT. This gives the protein CASSPRDRGRTEAFF.

The chain combines TRBV11-2 with TRBJ2-7; 15 bases map to TRBD2. The CDR3 runs to 19 residues. Germline values: CDR1 SGHAT, CDR2 FQNNGV. J gave up 2 bases and V 3 bases, and 11 bases lay outside the gene matches. CDR3 sequence reads: CASSFPGLAGGKQTYEQYF. CDR3 coding DNA: TGTGCCAGCAGCTTCCCGGGACTAGCGGGAGGCAAACAAACCTACGAGCAGTACTTC.

The genes are TRBV15 and TRBJ1-5; D is uncertain. The V end lost 6 bases, the J end lost 3 bases, and 6 bases lay between the germline ends. This CDR3 has 12 residues. Germline CDR1 and CDR2: LNHNV and YYDKDF (reference sequence). Here the CDR3 reads CATRRSNQPQHF. In DNA, the CDR3 is TGTGCCACCAGGCGCTCCAATCAGCCCCAGCATTTT. The full variable domain, in which reference TRBV15 and TRBJ1-5 provide the parts outside the CDR3, is DAMVIQNPRYQVTQFGKPVTLSCSQTLNHNVMYWYQQKSSQAPKLLFHYYDKDFNNEADTPDNFQSRRPNTSFCFLDIRSPGLGDTAMYLCATRRSNQPQHFGDGTRLSIL.

In its sample, this clonotype ranks as medium-sized. This sequence joins TRBV15 and TRBJ1-5; D is ambiguous. The ends were cut back, 3 bases at V and 0 bases at J, with 18 bases in the middle. The CDR3 is 18 residues long. From germline, CDR1 is LNHNV and CDR2 YYDKDF (reference sequence). The CDR3 DNA is TGTGCCACCAGCAGTCACCTCCGGGGTTCTTATAGCAATCAGCCCCAGCATTTT. Protein: CATSSHLRGSYSNQPQHF.

The chain links TRBV6-5 to TRBJ2-7; possible D gene TRBD2, 6 bases. The CDR3 runs to 17 residues. Germline CDR1 reads MNHEY; CDR2 reads SVGAGI. V was pared by 0 bases and J by 1 base, with 16 bases between. Here the CDR3 DNA reads TGTGCCAGCAGTTACTCCGTTCGTAGCGGTATTTCCTACGAGCAGTACTTC. Translated: CASSYSVRSGISYEQYF.

A remark on this clonotype: One end of the junction varies from germline; a read error may be responsible. The chain is built from TRBV28 and TRBJ1-3; 8 bases align to TRBD1. The CDR3 consists of 11 residues. Germline lookup yields CDR1 MDHEN and CDR2 SYDVKM. CDR3 amino acids: CASRTQGAENF. CDR3 in DNA: TGTGCCAGCAGAACGCAGGGGGCCGAGAATTTT.

In this sample, this clonotype turned up a few times. The gene calls are TRBV5-1 and TRBJ1-1, with D maybe TRBD1 (5 bases). The CDR3 is 15 amino acids. Per germline, CDR1 SGHRS and CDR2 YFSETQ. Trimming removed 0 bases from V and 4 bases from J, with 13 bases in between. The CDR3 bases are TGCGCCAGCAGCTTGGCCGGGGGGGTTGGCACTGAAGCTTTCTTT. This codes for CASSLAGGVGTEAFF.

This clonotype was seen more than once but under ten times. J is TRBJ1-6 and V is TRBV11-1; possible D gene TRBD1, 5 bases. This CDR3 region has 15 residues. Germline CDR1 and CDR2: SGHAT and FQDESV (reference sequence). V dropped 2 bases and J dropped 2 bases, with 7 bases sitting between them. The CDR3 here is CASSLRGAYNSPLHF. The DNA for the CDR3 is TGTGCCAGCAGCTTAAGGGGCGCCTATAATTCACCCCTCCACTTT. The whole variable domain, filled in from reference TRBV11-1 and TRBJ1-6, reads EAEVAQSPRYKITEKSQAVAFWCDPISGHATLYWYRQILGQGPELLVQFQDESVVDDSQLPKDRFSAERLKGVDSTLKIQPAELGDSAMYLCASSLRGAYNSPLHFGNGTRLTVT.

This clonotype was counted only a few times. The rearrangement uses TRBV7-2 and TRBJ2-5; 8 bases match TRBD1. V gave up 3 bases and J gave up 0 bases; unmatched junction bases: 12. The CDR3 has 18 residues. Germline CDR1 reads SGHTA; CDR2 reads FQGNSA. The CDR3 loop is CASSLAGQGSFYQETQYF. The CDR3 coding sequence is TGTGCCAGCAGCTTGGCAGGACAGGGAAGTTTTTACCAAGAGACCCAGTACTTC. Complete variable domain (other parts from reference TRBV7-2 and TRBJ2-5): GAGVSQSPSNKVTEKGKDVELRCDPISGHTALYWYRQSLGQGLEFLIYFQGNSAPDKSGLPSDRFSAERTGGSVSTLTIQRTQQEDSAVYLCASSLAGQGSFYQETQYFGPGTRLLVL.

In its sample, this clonotype was seen a few times. The V gene is TRBV10-3, the J gene TRBJ1-5, with a possible D match to TRBD1 (5 bases). V lost 4 bases and J 4 bases, leaving 5 bases between the germline ends. The CDR3 has 12 amino acids. Germline CDR1 is ENHRY and CDR2 is SYGVKD. The CDR3 is CAISGGNQPQHF. The CDR3 DNA follows: TGTGCCATCAGTGGGGGGAATCAGCCCCAGCATTTT.

This clonotype was counted only a few times. J is TRBJ1-1 and V is TRBV20-1; maybe TRBD1 (6 bases). In germline, CDR1 is DFQATT, CDR2 SNEGSKA (reference sequence). This CDR3 is built from 12 residues. V was cut by 6 bases and J by 4 bases, with 12 bases left in between. Written as DNA, the CDR3 is TGCAGTGCGGATACAGGGTTCACTGAAGCTTTCTTT. Encoded protein: CSADTGFTEAFF.

This chain joins TRBV7-3 and TRBJ1-1; 7 bases are shared with TRBD1. The junction had 8 bases not matched to a gene; V was cut back by 2 bases and J by 11 bases. The CDR3 length is 13 residues. Germline CDR1 SGHTA, CDR2 FQGTGA. The DNA of the CDR3 is TGTGCCAGCAGCTTACTGGTCACAGGGGCCGCTTTCTTT. The encoded protein is CASSLLVTGAAFF.

Only a few counts were recorded for this clonotype. The chain combines TRBV11-2 with TRBJ1-1, with TRBD1 as a possible D gene (6 bases). The CDR3 contains 15 residues. Per germline, CDR1 SGHAT and CDR2 FQNNGV. The germline V and J ends were trimmed by 1 base and 4 bases, with 13 bases remaining between them. CDR3 sequence reads: CASSLAQGLSTEAFF. Here the CDR3 DNA reads TGTGCCAGCAGCTTAGCTCAGGGGCTGAGCACTGAAGCTTTCTTT.

This clonotype was picked up a small number of times. J is TRBJ2-2 and V is TRBV18; the D is unclear. V lost 4 bases and J 6 bases, leaving 3 bases between the germline ends. Germline CDR1 and CDR2: KGHSH and LQKENI. The length of the CDR3 is 11 residues. CDR3 in amino acids: CASSRSGELFF. For the CDR3, the DNA is TGTGCCAGCTCACGGTCCGGGGAGCTGTTTTTT.

The chain uses TRBV6-5 and TRBJ2-3; 14 nucleotides agree with TRBD2. This CDR3 region has 18 residues. The V gene end was trimmed by 3 bases and the J gene end by 4 bases; junction bases not matched to a gene: 9. Looked up from germline, CDR1 is MNHEY and CDR2 is SVGAGI. The CDR3 loop reads CASSYRPGLAGVADTQYF. The CDR3 nucleotides read TGTGCCAGCAGTTATCGCCCGGGACTAGCGGGAGTGGCAGATACGCAGTATTTT.